This T cell receptor (beta chain) was retrieved from a study of blood T cells in healthy people across ages. This clonotype has a single count. A J-beta primer mix and a sample-barcoded 5' primer were used in a second PCR of roughly 6 to 12 cycles. In TCRdb, the 5' RACE reads were re-called with MiXCR into one record per CDR3 protein. The sample contains 1,300,000 or so distinct CDR3 sequences, around 55% of which appear only once. The V gene's germline CDR1 is SGHDN and CDR2 FVKESK. The CDR3 runs to 16 residues. V was clipped by 4 bases and J by 2 bases; unmatched bases: 9. The clonotype originates from a young man in good health. V gene TRBV14 combines with J gene TRBJ2-7; 9 bases align to TRBD1. The sample was blood. For the CDR3, the DNA is TGTGCCAGCAGCCGACCCGGGACAGGGTATACCTACGAGCAGTACTTC. Amino acid sequence: CASSRPGTGYTYEQYF.